The rows below give T cell receptor beta chains drawn from one sample of a study of technical replicates of blood from a few donors. Libraries were prepared by immunoSEQ multiplex PCR; TCRdb keeps only in-frame clonotypes and omits some of them. This sample has tens of thousands of clones; 90% to 95% occur once, and the top ten carry about 0.23%. The sequenced sample was T cells isolated from PBMCs. The receptors shown here come from a human donor in good health. The CDR3 runs from the conserved cysteine through the conserved F or W. The D gene is left open where the match is weak. A clone size is listed for some rows: how often the clone was seen (once, few, many), or a class if it is expanded.

CDR3nt | CDR3aa | len | v_gene | d_gene | j_gene | abundance
TGTGCCAGCAGTTACTCCAGCGGGGGGCTCACAGATACGCAGTATTTT | CASSYSSGGLTDTQYF | 16 | TRBV6-6 | TRBD2 | TRBJ2-3 | -
TGTGCCAGCAAAGGGACTAGCGGTACCGCCTACGAGCAGTACTTC | CASKGTSGTAYEQYF | 15 | TRBV6-6 | TRBD2 | TRBJ2-7 | -
TGTGCCAGCATGGGGACTACTAACTATGGCTACACCTTC | CASMGTTNYGYTF | 13 | TRBV28 | - | TRBJ1-2 | -
TGTGCCAGCAGTGAATCCCTAGGGGCAGGGCGGCACGAGCAGTACTTC | CASSESLGAGRHEQYF | 16 | TRBV6-1 | - | TRBJ2-7 | -
TGCGCCAGCAGCTCTTCGGGTTCTGGGGCCAACGTCCTGACTTTC | CASSSSGSGANVLTF | 15 | TRBV5-1 | - | TRBJ2-6 | -
TGTGCCAGCAGTGACAGAACCAATCAGCCCCAGCATTTT | CASSDRTNQPQHF | 13 | TRBV25-1 | - | TRBJ1-5 | -
TGTGCCAGCAGCTTAGGCGGGGTATCGGCCAAAAACATTCAGTACTTC | CASSLGGVSAKNIQYF | 16 | TRBV13 | - | TRBJ2-4 | -
TGTGCCAGCAGTTACTCGACATCGTACAGAAATGAAAAACTGTTTTTT | CASSYSTSYRNEKLFF | 16 | TRBV6-5 | - | TRBJ1-4 | -
TGTGCCGGAACCCCGGGACTTCCCTACGAGCAGTACTTC | CAGTPGLPYEQYF | 13 | TRBV30 | - | TRBJ2-7 | -
TGTGCCAGCAGCTTCACCGGGACAGGGTCCGCCGAGCAGTACTTC | CASSFTGTGSAEQYF | 15 | TRBV5-4 | TRBD1 | TRBJ2-7 | -
TGTGCCAGTAGTACCGGACAGGGGCTAACAGCCTACGAGCAGTACTTC | CASSTGQGLTAYEQYF | 16 | TRBV19 | TRBD1 | TRBJ2-7 | -
TGTGCCAGCAGCTCCCGGACCGCGCGGGTGGCCCTCCACTTT | CASSSRTARVALHF | 14 | TRBV11-2 | - | TRBJ1-6 | -
TGTGCCAGCAGCCCCTCGGAGCGGTCAGGGGCCAACGTCCTGACTTTC | CASSPSERSGANVLTF | 16 | TRBV7-3 | - | TRBJ2-6 | -
TGCGCCAGCAGCCTCACTAGCGGCTCCTACGAGCAGTACTTC | CASSLTSGSYEQYF | 14 | TRBV4-1 | TRBD2 | TRBJ2-7 | -
TGTGCCAGCAGCCGGGACAGGGAGGGTGGCTACACCTTC | CASSRDREGGYTF | 13 | TRBV14 | TRBD1 | TRBJ1-2 | -
TGCGCCAGCAGCGTCACAGGGGGCAACACTGAAGCTTTCTTT | CASSVTGGNTEAFF | 14 | TRBV5-1 | TRBD1 | TRBJ1-1 | -
TGTGCCACCAAAGGGGCGGGAGGGTACAATGAGCAGTTCTTC | CATKGAGGYNEQFF | 14 | TRBV11-2 | TRBD2 | TRBJ2-1 | once
TGTGCCAGCAGCTCCCCCGCCTGGACAGACTTCATGAACACTGAAGCTTTCTTT | CASSSPAWTDFMNTEAFF | 18 | TRBV7-2 | - | TRBJ1-1 | -
TGTGCCAGCAGTGGGTTAGCAGGGCAAGAGACCCAGTACTTC | CASSGLAGQETQYF | 14 | TRBV2 | - | TRBJ2-5 | -
TGTGCCAGCAGCCAATACACTAGCGTACGAAATGAGCAGTTCTTC | CASSQYTSVRNEQFF | 15 | TRBV14 | TRBD2 | TRBJ2-1 | once
TGTGCCAGCAGCTCCCGCGGGGGGGAGACCCAGTACTTC | CASSSRGGETQYF | 13 | TRBV7-2 | TRBD2 | TRBJ2-5 | -
TGTGCCATCACCCACGGACAGGGGCCCTCTGGAAACACCATATATTTT | CAITHGQGPSGNTIYF | 16 | TRBV10-3 | TRBD1 | TRBJ1-3 | -
TGTGCCATCAGTGAGTCCTTAGGGGAGGCGGACGAGCAGTACTTC | CAISESLGEADEQYF | 15 | TRBV10-3 | - | TRBJ2-7 | -
TGTGCCAGCAGTTTAAACGCGGGAGGAGGCGAGCAGTACTTC | CASSLNAGGGEQYF | 14 | TRBV28 | TRBD2 | TRBJ2-7 | -
TGTGCCAGCAGCGGGGGTAGCGGGGGCTCCTACAATGAGCAGTTCTTC | CASSGGSGGSYNEQFF | 16 | TRBV7-9 | TRBD2 | TRBJ2-1 | -
TGCGCCAGCAGCTTAGTCCAGGGGTCAGGACAAGAGACCCAGTACTTC | CASSLVQGSGQETQYF | 16 | TRBV5-1 | - | TRBJ2-5 | -
TGTGCCAGCAGCCAAGATCCCAAGGGAGGGGAGACCCAGTACTTC | CASSQDPKGGETQYF | 15 | TRBV4-2 | TRBD2 | TRBJ2-5 | once
TGTGCCAGCAGCTTGAATAGCGGGAGGGAAGATGAGCAGTTCTTC | CASSLNSGREDEQFF | 15 | TRBV11-1 | TRBD2 | TRBJ2-1 | -
TGCGCCAGCCTCACAGGGCCTGACGGTGAAGCTTTCTTT | CASLTGPDGEAFF | 13 | TRBV5-1 | - | TRBJ1-1 | -
TGTGCCAGCTCACCAATATTGGTTACGTATGGCGAGCGGGACCCTTCCTACGAGCAGTACTTC | CASSPILVTYGERDPSYEQYF | 21 | TRBV18 | TRBD2 | TRBJ2-7 | -
TGCGCCAGCAGCCCCCCTAGCGGCCCCTACAATGAGCAGTTCTTC | CASSPPSGPYNEQFF | 15 | TRBV4-1 | TRBD2 | TRBJ2-1 | -
TGTGCCAGCAGCTACGAGGGAAATAGCAATCAGCCCCAGCATTTT | CASSYEGNSNQPQHF | 15 | TRBV9 | - | TRBJ1-5 | -
TGTGCCAGCAAAGGGACGGGAGGACCCACCGGGGAGCTGTTTTTT | CASKGTGGPTGELFF | 15 | TRBV2 | TRBD2 | TRBJ2-2 | -
TGTGCCAGCAGCCAACCCCCGGGACAGGGTCCAACTAATGAAAAACTGTTTTTT | CASSQPPGQGPTNEKLFF | 18 | TRBV4-2 | TRBD1 | TRBJ1-4 | -
TGTGCCAGCAGGGCAAACACAGGTGACTATGGCTACACCTTC | CASRANTGDYGYTF | 14 | TRBV6-1 | - | TRBJ1-2 | -
TGTGCCAGCAGTCCGTTCAGGGACAGGGAGACCAGCTCCTATAATTCACCCCTCCACTTT | CASSPFRDRETSSYNSPLHF | 20 | TRBV28 | TRBD1 | TRBJ1-6 | few
TGCAGCGTTGAGCGGGTAGGGGGAACATATGAAAAACTGTTTTTT | CSVERVGGTYEKLFF | 15 | TRBV29-1 | - | TRBJ1-4 | -
TGTGCCAGCAGCAAGGAACAGTCTCGGTACGAGCAGTACTTC | CASSKEQSRYEQYF | 14 | TRBV11-3 | - | TRBJ2-7 | few
TGTGCCAGCAGCCCGACTGCAGTGGGCACTGAAGCTTTCTTT | CASSPTAVGTEAFF | 14 | TRBV9 | - | TRBJ1-1 | -
TGTGCCAGCAGCTCTGACAGGGACTATGGCTACACCTTC | CASSSDRDYGYTF | 13 | TRBV5-4 | TRBD1 | TRBJ1-2 | -
TGTGCCAGCAGCTCCCGACAGGGCATGAACACTGAAGCTTTCTTT | CASSSRQGMNTEAFF | 15 | TRBV11-3 | TRBD1 | TRBJ1-1 | -
TGTGCCAGTAGTAGCACAGGGGGCTCGGGTGGCAATCAGCCCCAGCATTTT | CASSSTGGSGGNQPQHF | 17 | TRBV19 | TRBD1 | TRBJ1-5 | -